This entry features one T cell receptor (beta chain) sequence. Profiled with immunoSEQ multiplex PCR; TCRdb holds only in-frame clones, not every one. The sample carries roughly 250,000 clones, around 89% recorded once. The data originate from a study of blood T cell repertoires in COVID-19. The CDR3 has 18 residues. The V segment lost 3 bases and the J segment 4 bases; nucleotides outside the gene matches: 17. Germline CDR1 MDHEN, CDR2 SYDVKM. This TCR was sampled from a man aged 30 to 45 with acute or convalescent COVID-19. The source material was peripheral blood. The V gene is TRBV28, the J gene TRBJ1-2; 7 bases fit TRBD1. The CDR3: CASSLGQIGQAYFYGYTF. DNA of the CDR3: TGTGCCAGCAGTTTGGGGCAAATCGGACAGGCCTATTTCTATGGCTACACCTTC.